This T cell receptor (beta chain) is drawn from a study of neurological immune-mediated disorders. Ten or more counts support this clonotype. Trimming took off 5 bases at V and 0 bases at J, with 10 bases between the two ends. The length of the CDR3 is 14 residues. Time point described: longitudinal time-point 1 (baseline). The output of every sequencing run exceeded 190 million TCR-beta sequences, derived from 15-18 subjects. Via MiXCR, TCRdb re-called the 5' RACE reads, giving one row per CDR3 protein. The sample includes 71,000 or so distinct CDR3 sequences, approximately 15% of them seen just once.

J is TRBJ1-2 and V is TRBV12-3 or TRBV12-4, with no clear D. The TCR sequence derives from a female donor with HTLV-1-associated myelopathy (HAM/TSP). The sequenced material came from PBMCs. The CDR3 bases are TGTGCCAGCAGTCGGGGAGACCCTAACTATGGCTACACCTTC. It is translated as CASSRGDPNYGYTF.